Listed below are T cell receptor beta chains from one sample, sequenced in a study of early T cells in non-severe SARS-CoV-2 infection. TCRdb re-analysed the 5' RACE reads in MiXCR, keeping a single row per CDR3 protein. The sample yields about 76,000 distinct CDR3 sequences, around 15% seen once. The sample comprised whole blood. These receptors were taken from an adult who was a healthcare worker with PCR-confirmed SARS-CoV-2 infection or an uninfected control (not recorded which). Each CDR3 is given with its conserved first and last residue. Each record gives: J gene, D gene, clone size, V gene, CDR3 protein, CDR3 DNA. D genes are given only for firm matches. The size entry is marked missing in some rows and otherwise reads once, few, many or a size class.

J gene: TRBJ1-5
D gene: -
clone size: -
V gene: TRBV9
CDR3 protein: CASSAVPEQPQHF
CDR3 DNA: TGTGCCAGCAGCGCGGTACCAGAGCAGCCCCAGCATTTT

J gene: TRBJ1-5
D gene: TRBD1
clone size: few
V gene: TRBV6-2/TRBV6-3
CDR3 protein: CASSYQGAGPQHF
CDR3 DNA: TGTGCCAGCAGTTACCAGGGGGCTGGGCCCCAGCATTTT

J gene: TRBJ2-7
D gene: -
clone size: few
V gene: TRBV28
CDR3 protein: CASSLTRSYSEQYF
CDR3 DNA: TGTGCCAGCAGTTTGACTAGATCCTATAGCGAGCAGTACTTC

J gene: TRBJ2-7
D gene: TRBD1
clone size: -
V gene: TRBV7-2
CDR3 protein: CASSLDRGGPEQYF
CDR3 DNA: TGTGCCAGCAGCCTTGACAGGGGAGGACCCGAGCAGTACTTC

J gene: TRBJ1-5
D gene: -
clone size: many
V gene: TRBV10-3
CDR3 protein: CAINRGSNQPQHF
CDR3 DNA: TGTGCCATAAATAGGGGGAGCAATCAGCCCCAGCATTTT

J gene: TRBJ1-4
D gene: TRBD1
clone size: many
V gene: TRBV28
CDR3 protein: CASRPHRGREAKLFF
CDR3 DNA: TGTGCCAGCAGGCCACACAGGGGGCGGGAGGCAAAACTGTTTTTT

J gene: TRBJ1-6
D gene: -
clone size: -
V gene: TRBV5-1
CDR3 protein: CASSLSAAGNSPLHF
CDR3 DNA: TGCGCCAGCAGCTTGAGCGCGGCGGGGAATTCACCCCTCCACTTT

J gene: TRBJ2-2
D gene: -
clone size: -
V gene: TRBV7-3
CDR3 protein: CASSLNFGGATGELFF
CDR3 DNA: TGTGCCAGCAGCTTAAATTTCGGGGGAGCCACCGGGGAGCTGTTTTTT

J gene: TRBJ2-6
D gene: -
clone size: many
V gene: TRBV7-6
CDR3 protein: CASSLGVSRSGANVLTF
CDR3 DNA: TGTGCCAGCAGCTTAGGGGTTAGTCGGTCTGGGGCCAACGTCCTGACTTTC

J gene: TRBJ2-3
D gene: -
clone size: many
V gene: TRBV7-9
CDR3 protein: CASELASSDTQYF
CDR3 DNA: TGTGCCAGCGAGTTGGCCTCCTCGGATACGCAGTATTTT

J gene: TRBJ2-7
D gene: -
clone size: -
V gene: TRBV29-1
CDR3 protein: CSVAPGSIYEQYF
CDR3 DNA: TGCAGCGTTGCCCCAGGGTCAATCTACGAGCAGTACTTC

J gene: TRBJ1-4
D gene: -
clone size: -
V gene: TRBV19
CDR3 protein: CASTHGKVEKLFF
CDR3 DNA: TGTGCCAGTACCCATGGGAAGGTTGAAAAACTGTTTTTT

J gene: TRBJ2-7
D gene: -
clone size: -
V gene: TRBV15
CDR3 protein: CATSLVRGREQYF
CDR3 DNA: TGTGCCACCAGCTTGGTGAGGGGCAGGGAGCAGTACTTC

J gene: TRBJ2-5
D gene: -
clone size: few
V gene: TRBV3-1
CDR3 protein: CASSQEVQTQYF
CDR3 DNA: TGTGCCAGCAGCCAAGAAGTCCAGACCCAGTACTTC

J gene: TRBJ1-3
D gene: -
clone size: -
V gene: TRBV7-8
CDR3 protein: CASSLAAGAGNTIYF
CDR3 DNA: TGTGCCAGCAGCTTAGCCGCGGGGGCTGGAAACACCATATATTTT

J gene: TRBJ2-1
D gene: TRBD2
clone size: -
V gene: TRBV9
CDR3 protein: CASSFGLAGVSEQFF
CDR3 DNA: TGTGCCAGCAGCTTCGGACTAGCGGGAGTTAGTGAGCAGTTCTTC

J gene: TRBJ1-5
D gene: TRBD1
clone size: few
V gene: TRBV6-6
CDR3 protein: CASTQTGAMGNQPQHF
CDR3 DNA: TGTGCCAGCACTCAGACAGGGGCGATGGGCAATCAGCCCCAGCATTTT

J gene: TRBJ1-1
D gene: -
clone size: -
V gene: TRBV29-1
CDR3 protein: CSVGGGATTEAFF
CDR3 DNA: TGCAGCGTTGGTGGCGGGGCGACGACTGAAGCTTTCTTT

J gene: TRBJ2-5
D gene: TRBD2
clone size: -
V gene: TRBV19
CDR3 protein: CASSSGRAQYF
CDR3 DNA: TGTGCCAGTAGTAGCGGGAGGGCCCAGTACTTC

J gene: TRBJ2-7
D gene: TRBD2
clone size: -
V gene: TRBV10-3
CDR3 protein: CAISEGSGSSSYEQYF
CDR3 DNA: TGTGCCATCAGTGAGGGAAGCGGGAGTAGCTCCTACGAGCAGTACTTC

J gene: TRBJ2-7
D gene: TRBD2
clone size: few
V gene: TRBV29-1
CDR3 protein: CSVRVGGTGEQYF
CDR3 DNA: TGCAGCGTTCGGGTCGGGGGGACCGGCGAGCAGTACTTC

J gene: TRBJ1-3
D gene: -
clone size: -
V gene: TRBV6-6
CDR3 protein: CASSHGRIVKFTIYF
CDR3 DNA: TGTGCCAGCAGTCACGGACGGATTGTTAAATTCACCATATATTTT

J gene: TRBJ2-7
D gene: -
clone size: few
V gene: TRBV21-1
CDR3 protein: CASSKSETGVWGSYEQYF
CDR3 DNA: TGTGCCAGCAGCAAATCCGAGACAGGGGTGTGGGGATCCTACGAGCAGTACTTC

J gene: TRBJ2-4
D gene: -
clone size: -
V gene: TRBV7-2
CDR3 protein: CASSQVEANIQYF
CDR3 DNA: TGTGCCAGCAGCCAGGTTGAAGCCAACATTCAGTACTTC

J gene: TRBJ2-4
D gene: TRBD1
clone size: few
V gene: TRBV2
CDR3 protein: CASNRGEVIQYF
CDR3 DNA: TGTGCCAGCAACAGGGGCGAGGTCATTCAGTACTTC

J gene: TRBJ2-7
D gene: -
clone size: few
V gene: TRBV3-1
CDR3 protein: CASSPELPPYEQYF
CDR3 DNA: TGTGCCAGCAGCCCCGAACTACCCCCCTACGAGCAGTACTTC

J gene: TRBJ1-2
D gene: -
clone size: -
V gene: TRBV20-1
CDR3 protein: CSARRGAFAYGYTF
CDR3 DNA: TGCAGTGCTAGGAGGGGGGCTTTCGCCTATGGCTACACCTTC

J gene: TRBJ2-1
D gene: -
clone size: few
V gene: TRBV7-6
CDR3 protein: CASSLVGGKYNEQFF
CDR3 DNA: TGTGCCAGCAGCTTAGTTGGGGGGAAGTACAATGAGCAGTTCTTC

J gene: TRBJ2-7
D gene: -
clone size: -
V gene: TRBV21-1
CDR3 protein: CASRTGIEQYF
CDR3 DNA: TGTGCCAGCAGGACAGGGATCGAGCAGTACTTC

J gene: TRBJ2-1
D gene: TRBD2
clone size: few
V gene: TRBV2
CDR3 protein: CASSFEAGEWSGEQFF
CDR3 DNA: TGTGCCAGCAGTTTCGAAGCGGGAGAATGGTCTGGTGAGCAGTTCTTC

J gene: TRBJ1-5
D gene: -
clone size: few
V gene: TRBV28
CDR3 protein: CASIREHSNQPQHF
CDR3 DNA: TGTGCCAGCATAAGGGAGCATAGCAATCAGCCCCAGCATTTT

J gene: TRBJ1-5
D gene: -
clone size: -
V gene: TRBV20-1
CDR3 protein: CSARAGGGATNQPQHF
CDR3 DNA: TGCAGTGCTAGAGCTGGTGGGGGGGCGACAAATCAGCCCCAGCATTTT

J gene: TRBJ2-7
D gene: -
clone size: -
V gene: TRBV27
CDR3 protein: CASSRDPTYEQYF
CDR3 DNA: TGTGCCAGCAGCCGGGACCCCACCTACGAGCAGTACTTC

J gene: TRBJ2-3
D gene: -
clone size: many
V gene: TRBV7-2
CDR3 protein: CASSLAPSGTDTQYF
CDR3 DNA: TGTGCCAGCAGCTTAGCACCTAGCGGCACAGATACGCAGTATTTT

J gene: TRBJ1-1
D gene: -
clone size: few
V gene: TRBV12-3/TRBV12-4
CDR3 protein: CASNKNTEAFF
CDR3 DNA: TGTGCCAGCAACAAAAACACTGAAGCTTTCTTT

J gene: TRBJ2-6
D gene: -
clone size: -
V gene: TRBV29-1
CDR3 protein: CSAARHESGANVLTF
CDR3 DNA: TGCAGCGCCGCAAGACATGAATCTGGGGCCAACGTCCTGACTTTC

J gene: TRBJ1-5
D gene: -
clone size: few
V gene: TRBV29-1
CDR3 protein: CSVGGVGGNQPQHF
CDR3 DNA: TGCAGCGTTGGGGGGGTAGGCGGCAATCAGCCCCAGCATTTT

J gene: TRBJ1-2
D gene: -
clone size: -
V gene: TRBV29-1
CDR3 protein: CSVEEQSYGYTF
CDR3 DNA: TGCAGCGTTGAAGAACAGAGCTATGGCTACACCTTC

J gene: TRBJ2-2
D gene: -
clone size: many
V gene: TRBV5-1
CDR3 protein: CASSLAVGSNTGELFF
CDR3 DNA: TGCGCCAGCAGCTTGGCGGTGGGGTCAAACACCGGGGAGCTGTTTTTT

J gene: TRBJ1-6
D gene: TRBD1
clone size: -
V gene: TRBV18
CDR3 protein: CASSPTDRGSPLHF
CDR3 DNA: TGTGCCAGCTCACCAACCGACAGGGGATCACCCCTCCACTTT

J gene: TRBJ2-1
D gene: -
clone size: few
V gene: TRBV6-6
CDR3 protein: CASGQFRQFF
CDR3 DNA: TGTGCCAGCGGCCAGTTTAGGCAGTTCTTC

J gene: TRBJ2-7
D gene: -
clone size: -
V gene: TRBV7-6
CDR3 protein: CAGSWGRTYEQYF
CDR3 DNA: TGTGCCGGCAGCTGGGGACGGACCTACGAGCAGTACTTC

J gene: TRBJ2-5
D gene: -
clone size: -
V gene: TRBV7-8
CDR3 protein: CASSSQGQETQYF
CDR3 DNA: TGTGCCAGCAGCTCACAGGGCCAAGAGACCCAGTACTTC

J gene: TRBJ1-5
D gene: -
clone size: many
V gene: TRBV12-3/TRBV12-4
CDR3 protein: CASSFNRHRGQPQHF
CDR3 DNA: TGTGCCAGCAGTTTTAATAGGCACCGGGGTCAGCCCCAGCATTTT

J gene: TRBJ2-1
D gene: -
clone size: many
V gene: TRBV11-2
CDR3 protein: CASSRRRGSYNEQFF
CDR3 DNA: TGTGCCAGCAGCCGCCGTCGAGGGTCCTACAATGAGCAGTTCTTC

J gene: TRBJ2-1
D gene: TRBD1
clone size: -
V gene: TRBV27
CDR3 protein: CASSNRDRGELF
CDR3 DNA: TGTGCCAGCAGTAACAGGGACAGGGGGGAACTCTTC

J gene: TRBJ2-2
D gene: -
clone size: many
V gene: TRBV11-2
CDR3 protein: CASSRDGHTGELFF
CDR3 DNA: TGTGCCAGCAGCCGGGACGGCCACACCGGGGAGCTGTTTTTT

J gene: TRBJ2-7
D gene: TRBD1
clone size: few
V gene: TRBV11-3
CDR3 protein: CASSFATGTGNYEQYF
CDR3 DNA: TGTGCCAGCAGCTTCGCAACCGGGACAGGGAATTACGAGCAGTACTTC

J gene: TRBJ1-1
D gene: -
clone size: -
V gene: TRBV7-9
CDR3 protein: CASIGGRRAEAFF
CDR3 DNA: TGTGCCAGCATAGGGGGGCGCAGGGCTGAAGCTTTCTTT

J gene: TRBJ1-1
D gene: -
clone size: -
V gene: TRBV27
CDR3 protein: CASSLSTPEAFF
CDR3 DNA: TGTGCCAGCAGTCTCTCGACGCCTGAAGCTTTCTTT